The present entry profiles one TCR beta chain with its context. Its specificity is unknown. This entry belongs to a study of beta chain features in type 1 diabetes. Turning to the study itself: Sorted cells, roughly 98,000,000 in number, were examined across all samples.

Study-wide results and caveats: Insertion counts at VDJ junctions were lower in type 1 diabetes patients, who also showed more deletions there. Moderate yet significant TCRB CDR3 shortening was seen in Type 1 diabetes patients in all four CD4+ subsets.

Expressed TCRB transcripts were sequenced after all isolated RNA was converted to cDNA. Assay used: immunoSEQ multiplex PCR; TCRdb lists only in-frame clones, some missing. The sample records 600,000 or so clones, roughly 12% being singletons. This clonotype was obtained from a man aged 25 to 45 with type 1 diabetes. The specimen sequenced was naive CD4+ T cells from blood.

CDR3 protein: CSVAAAGTLYGYTF. CDR3 in DNA: TGCAGCGTTGCTGCAGCAGGGACCCTCTATGGCTACACCTTC. The rearrangement uses TRBV29-1 and TRBJ1-2, with a tentative D call TRBD1 (5 bases). This CDR3 is built from 14 residues. Germline lookup yields CDR1 SQVTM and CDR2 ANQGSEA. V was clipped by 4 bases and J by 4 bases, with 16 bases between them. The entire variable domain, with the rest obtained from reference TRBV29-1 and TRBJ1-2, is as follows: SAVISQKPSRDICQRGTSLTIQCQVDSQVTMMFWYRQQPGQSLTLIATANQGSEATYESGFVIDKFPISRPNLTFSTLTVSNMSPEDSSIYLCSVAAAGTLYGYTFGSGTRLTVV.